The following is a T cell receptor (beta chain) sequence with its context. Additional DNA sequences in this sample encode the identical CDR3. V lost 5 bases, J lost 5 bases, and 5 bases lay in between. Germline V CDR1 and CDR2: SGHTA, FQGNSA. This CDR3 has 11 residues. This specimen belongs to a study of T cell changes during pregnancy in multiple sclerosis. Profiled with immunoSEQ multiplex PCR; TCRdb holds only in-frame clones, not every one. This table has tens of thousands of clones, approximately 96% appearing once. This receptor was taken from a female donor with multiple sclerosis, enrolled in a pregnancy study. The chain carries TRBV7-2 and TRBJ2-3; no clear D gene. The input for sequencing was peripheral blood, taken in the second trimester of pregnancy. The CDR3 DNA follows: TGTGCCAGCAGCCCTAGAGATACGCAGTATTTT. Translation gives CASSPRDTQYF.